Here is one T cell receptor beta chain with its context. Its antigen is not known. With V trimmed by 5 bases and J by 2 bases, 6 bases remained unmatched. There are 16 residues in the CDR3. The germline V gene encodes CDR1 MDHEN and CDR2 SYDVKM. This record belongs to a study of cytomegalovirus exposure and HLA in healthy donors. Profiling relied on immunoSEQ multiplex PCR, and the TCRdb table lists in-frame clones only, not all of them. This sample has about 360,000 clones, with roughly 90% found just once. Findings and caveats of the study: The classifier reportedly diagnosed cytomegalovirus status with high sensitivity and specificity. TCR sequences were mostly rare, though some public TCRs occurred in many donors. Later, an analysis found that TCR clusters from the first cohort tended to co-occur in the roughly 110 validation repertoires. Some TCR beta chains (roughly 150 of them) were listed as cytomegalovirus-associated.

Sequencing used PBMCs. The origin of this receptor is a woman aged 18-29 years in good health and CMV-seronegative. V is TRBV28 and J is TRBJ2-7, with TRBD2 matching over 13 bases. The CDR3 DNA sequence: TGTGCCAGCAGTGTCCCTACTAGCGGGAGGGCCTACGAGCAGTACTTC. Its protein product is CASSVPTSGRAYEQYF.